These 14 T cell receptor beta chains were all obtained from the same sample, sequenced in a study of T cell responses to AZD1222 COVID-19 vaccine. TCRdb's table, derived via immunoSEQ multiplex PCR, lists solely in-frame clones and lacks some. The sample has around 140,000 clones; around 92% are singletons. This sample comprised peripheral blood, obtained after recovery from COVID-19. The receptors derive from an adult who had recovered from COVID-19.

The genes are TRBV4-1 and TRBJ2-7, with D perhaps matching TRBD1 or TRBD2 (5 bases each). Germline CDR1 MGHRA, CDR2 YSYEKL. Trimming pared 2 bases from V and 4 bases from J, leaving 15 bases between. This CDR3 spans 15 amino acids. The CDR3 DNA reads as TGCGCCAGCAGCCAATATGTGGGGGAAGCATACGAGCAGTACTTC. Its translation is CASSQYVGEAYEQYF.

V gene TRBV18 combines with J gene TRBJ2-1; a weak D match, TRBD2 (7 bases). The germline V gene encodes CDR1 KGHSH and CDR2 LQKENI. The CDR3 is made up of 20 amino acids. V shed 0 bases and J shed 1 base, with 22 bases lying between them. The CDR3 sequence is CASSPPIVTGGSLSYNEQFF. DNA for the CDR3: TGTGCCAGCTCACCACCGATCGTGACGGGGGGCTCCTTATCCTACAATGAGCAGTTCTTC.

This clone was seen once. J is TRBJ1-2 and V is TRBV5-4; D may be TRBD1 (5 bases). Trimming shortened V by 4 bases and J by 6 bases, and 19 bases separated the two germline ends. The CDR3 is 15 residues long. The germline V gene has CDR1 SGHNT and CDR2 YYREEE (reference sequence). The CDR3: CASSTGRSRSDGYTF. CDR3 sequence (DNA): TGTGCCAGCAGCACGGGACGCTCCCGGAGTGATGGCTACACCTTC.

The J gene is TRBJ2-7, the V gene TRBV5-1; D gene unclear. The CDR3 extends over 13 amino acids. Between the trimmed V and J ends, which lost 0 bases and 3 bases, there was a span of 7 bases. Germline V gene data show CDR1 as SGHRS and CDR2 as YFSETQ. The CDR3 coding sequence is TGCGCCAGCAGCTTGGGCCTAGACTACGAGCAGTACTTC. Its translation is CASSLGLDYEQYF.

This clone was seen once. CDR3 bases: TGTGCCAGCAGTTCCCGACAGGGAACCTACGAGCAGTACTTC. Translation: CASSSRQGTYEQYF. The V call is TRBV27, the J call TRBJ2-7; TRBD1 agrees at 7 bases. Germline CDR1 reads MNHEY; CDR2 reads SMNVEV (reference sequence). The CDR3 totals 14 residues. The V segment lost 4 bases and the J segment 2 bases; nucleotides outside the gene matches: 5.

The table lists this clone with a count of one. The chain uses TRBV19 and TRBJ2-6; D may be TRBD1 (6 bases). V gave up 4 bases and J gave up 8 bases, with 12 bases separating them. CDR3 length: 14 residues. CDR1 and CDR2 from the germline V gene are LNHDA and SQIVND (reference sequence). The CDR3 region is CASSTSGHTNVLTF. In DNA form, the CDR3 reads TGTGCCAGTAGTACTTCGGGACACACCAACGTCCTGACTTTC.

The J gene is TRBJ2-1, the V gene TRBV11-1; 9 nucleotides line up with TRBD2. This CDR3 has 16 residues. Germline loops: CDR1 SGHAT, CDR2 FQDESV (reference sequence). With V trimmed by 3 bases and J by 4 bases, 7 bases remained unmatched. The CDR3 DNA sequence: TGTGCCAGCAGCTTGGACCTAGCGGGATGGTACAATGAGCAGTTCTTC. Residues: CASSLDLAGWYNEQFF.

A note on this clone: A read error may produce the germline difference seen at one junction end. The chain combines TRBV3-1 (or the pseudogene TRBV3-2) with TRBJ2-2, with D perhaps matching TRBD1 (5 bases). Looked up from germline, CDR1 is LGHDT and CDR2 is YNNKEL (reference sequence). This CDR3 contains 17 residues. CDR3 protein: CASRPILPVGHTGELFF. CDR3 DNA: TGTGCAAGCAGACCCATCCTCCCTGTGGGGCACACCGGGGAGCTGTTTTTT.

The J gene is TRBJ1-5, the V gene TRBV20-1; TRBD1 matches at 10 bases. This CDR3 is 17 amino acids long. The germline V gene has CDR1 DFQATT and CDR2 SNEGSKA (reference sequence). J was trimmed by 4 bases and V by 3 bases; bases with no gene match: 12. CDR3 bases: TGCAGTGCTAGTGACAGCGGGACAGGGGTCTTGAATCAGCCCCAGCATTTT. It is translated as CSASDSGTGVLNQPQHF.

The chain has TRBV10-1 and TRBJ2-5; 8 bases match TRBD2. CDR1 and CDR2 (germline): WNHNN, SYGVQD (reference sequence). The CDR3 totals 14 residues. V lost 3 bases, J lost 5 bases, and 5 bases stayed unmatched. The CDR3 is CASSDEREWETQYF. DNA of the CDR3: TGCGCCAGCAGTGATGAGCGGGAGTGGGAGACCCAGTACTTC.

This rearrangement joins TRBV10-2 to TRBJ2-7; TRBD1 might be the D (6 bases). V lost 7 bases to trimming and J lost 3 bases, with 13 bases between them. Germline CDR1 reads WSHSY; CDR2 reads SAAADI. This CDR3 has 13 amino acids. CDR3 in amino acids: CASTQDRFYEQYF. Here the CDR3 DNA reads TGCGCCAGCACACAAGACAGGTTCTACGAGCAGTACTTC.

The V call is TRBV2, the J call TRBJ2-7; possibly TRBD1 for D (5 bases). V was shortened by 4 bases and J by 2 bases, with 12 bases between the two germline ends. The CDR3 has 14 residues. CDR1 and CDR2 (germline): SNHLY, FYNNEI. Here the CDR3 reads CASSARVAAYEQYF. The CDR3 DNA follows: TGTGCCAGCAGTGCCAGGGTGGCGGCCTACGAGCAGTACTTC.

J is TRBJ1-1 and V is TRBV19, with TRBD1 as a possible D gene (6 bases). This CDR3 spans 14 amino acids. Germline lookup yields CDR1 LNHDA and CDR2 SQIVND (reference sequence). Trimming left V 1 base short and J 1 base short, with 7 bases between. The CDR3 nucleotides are TGTGCCAGTAGTATAGGACAGGCGAACACTGAAGCTTTCTTT. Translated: CASSIGQANTEAFF.

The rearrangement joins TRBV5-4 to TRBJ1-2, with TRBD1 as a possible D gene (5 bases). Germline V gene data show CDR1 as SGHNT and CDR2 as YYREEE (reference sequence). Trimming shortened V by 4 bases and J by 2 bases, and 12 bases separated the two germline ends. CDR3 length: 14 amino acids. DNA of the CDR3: TGTGCCAGCAGCGGCGGGGGTGGCAACTATGGCTACACCTTC. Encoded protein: CASSGGGGNYGYTF.